The TCR beta chain under discussion was sequenced for a study of beta chain features in type 1 diabetes. Study background: Cells sorted and examined across all samples totaled roughly 98 million.

As to this clone: Its antigen is not known.

CDR1 and CDR2 from the germline V gene are MNHNY and SVGAGI (reference sequence). The CDR3 contains 16 residues. V shed 5 bases, J shed 3 bases, and the junction held 6 bases outside the gene matches. cDNA synthesis used the whole RNA isolate, giving expressed TCRB sequences. Profiled with immunoSEQ multiplex PCR; TCRdb holds only in-frame clones, not every one. The sample gives over 200,000 clones, approximately 10% of which show up once; about 0.018% is in the top ten. The study, taken as a whole, reports: Researchers report that Type 1 diabetes patients had moderately but significantly shorter TCRB CDR3s across all four CD4+ subsets. In cDNA sequencing, cells with high TCR expression could be over-represented.

The rearrangement joins TRBV6-6 to TRBJ2-2, with 10 positions matching TRBD2. The specimen was naive CD4+ T cells from blood. The clonotype originates from a man aged 25 to 40 with type 1 diabetes. CDR3 DNA sequence: TGTGCCAGCAGTCCCCTTGGGACTAGCGACACCGGGGAGCTGTTTTTT. This codes for CASSPLGTSDTGELFF.